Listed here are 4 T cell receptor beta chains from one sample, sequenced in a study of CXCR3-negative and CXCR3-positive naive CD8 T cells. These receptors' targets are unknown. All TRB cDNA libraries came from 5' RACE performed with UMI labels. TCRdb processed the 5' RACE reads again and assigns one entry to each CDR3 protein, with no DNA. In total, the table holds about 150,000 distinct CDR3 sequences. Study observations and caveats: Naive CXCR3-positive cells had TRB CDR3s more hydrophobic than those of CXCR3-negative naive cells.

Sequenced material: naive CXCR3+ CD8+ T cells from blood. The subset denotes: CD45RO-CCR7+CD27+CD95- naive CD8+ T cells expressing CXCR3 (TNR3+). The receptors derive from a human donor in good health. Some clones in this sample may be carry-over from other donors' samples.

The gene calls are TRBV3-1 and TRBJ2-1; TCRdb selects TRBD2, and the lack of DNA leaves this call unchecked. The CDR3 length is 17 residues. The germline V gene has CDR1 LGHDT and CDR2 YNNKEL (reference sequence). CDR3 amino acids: CASSQLLAGPSYNEQFF.

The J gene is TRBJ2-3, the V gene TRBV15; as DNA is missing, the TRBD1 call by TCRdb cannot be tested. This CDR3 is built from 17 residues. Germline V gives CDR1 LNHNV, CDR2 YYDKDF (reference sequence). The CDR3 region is CATSRDRFQGVADTQYF.

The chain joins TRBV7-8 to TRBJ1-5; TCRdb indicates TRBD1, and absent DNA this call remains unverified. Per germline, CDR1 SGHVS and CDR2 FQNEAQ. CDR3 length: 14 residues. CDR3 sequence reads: CASSPGDSNQPQHF. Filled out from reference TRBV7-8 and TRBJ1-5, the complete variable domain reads GAGVSQSPRYKVAKRGQDVALRCDPISGHVSLFWYQQALGQGPEFLTYFQNEAQLDKSGLPSDRFFAERPEGSVSTLKIQRTQQEDSAVYLCASSPGDSNQPQHFGDGTRLSIL.

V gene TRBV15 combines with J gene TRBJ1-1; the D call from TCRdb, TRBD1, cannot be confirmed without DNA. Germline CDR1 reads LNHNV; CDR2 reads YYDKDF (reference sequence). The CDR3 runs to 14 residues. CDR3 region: CATSRAGRQGEAFF.